These T cell receptor beta chains were read from a single sample in a study of tumor-infiltrating lymphocytes in primary liver carcinoma. TCRdb re-called the multiplex PCR reads with MiXCR, one entry per CDR3 protein. The table records around 79,000 distinct CDR3 sequences, roughly 69% of them present only once. Sample: tumor-adjacent normal liver tissue. The receptors here all came from a man aged 35 to 55 with primary liver carcinoma and hepatitis B virus infection. The CDR3 runs from the conserved cysteine through the conserved F or W. D genes are given only for firm matches. Only some rows state a clone size, as once, few, many or a class for expanded clones.

V gene	J gene	clone size	D gene	CDR3 length	CDR3 protein	CDR3 DNA
TRBV5-4	TRBJ2-7	-	-	14	CASNWHYRPYEQYF	TGTGCCAGCAACTGGCACTACAGACCCTACGAACAGTACTTC
TRBV10-3	TRBJ2-7	-	TRBD1	13	CATRTGSDHEQYF	TGTGCCACCCGGACAGGGAGTGACCACGAGCAATACTTC
TRBV4-1	TRBJ2-3	-	TRBD2	18	CASSQVTSGSVYRDTQYF	TGCGCCAGTAGCCAGGTGACTAGCGGGAGTGTATACAGAGATACGCAGTATTTT
TRBV5-1	TRBJ2-5	-	-	16	CASSLVPAESVETQYF	TGCGCCAGCAGCTTGGTTCCAGCGGAATCGGTGGAGACCCAGTACTTC
TRBV6-2/TRBV6-3	TRBJ1-5	-	-	14	CTSSYAGWRQPQHF	TGTACCAGCAGTTACGCGGGTTGGAGACAGCCTCAGCATTTT
TRBV5-4	TRBJ2-1	-	TRBD2	14	CASSPRGGIDEQFF	TGTGCCAGCAGCCCGCGCGGGGGGATCGATGAGCAGTTCTTC
TRBV6-5	TRBJ1-6	many	-	13	CASRSQRNSPLHF	TGTGCCAGCAGGTCCCAAAGGAATTCACCCCTCCACTTT
TRBV29-1	TRBJ2-7	many	TRBD2	13	CSVSSGRLGEQYF	TGCAGCGTTTCTAGCGGGAGGTTAGGCGAGCAGTACTTC
TRBV4-1	TRBJ1-5	many	-	15	CASSQARATGQPQHF	TGCGCCAGCAGCCAAGCACGGGCCACGGGTCAGCCCCAGCATTTT
TRBV11-1	TRBJ2-1	-	-	14	CASSLEDSYNKQFF	TGTGCCAGCAGCTTAGAGGACTCCTACAATAAGCAGTTCTTC
TRBV11-2	TRBJ1-4	-	-	14	CANSLEVGDEKLFF	TGTGCCAACAGCTTAGAGGTTGGGGACGAGAAACTGTTTTTT
TRBV28	TRBJ1-3	-	-	13	CASSLSGKDTIYF	TGTGCCAGCAGTCTTTCAGGGAAAGACACCATATATTTT
TRBV11-2	TRBJ1-4	once	TRBD1	16	CASSATTGLGNEKLFF	TGTGCCAGCAGCGCCACGACAGGGCTTGGTAATGAAAAACTGTTTTTC
TRBV12-3/TRBV12-4	TRBJ1-1	few	-	14	CASSLDSKNTEAFF	TGTGCCAGCAGTTTAGACAGCAAGAACACTGAAGCTTTCTTT
TRBV2	TRBJ2-1	-	-	14	CASSEHMRGNEQFF	TGTGCCAGCAGTGAGCATATGAGGGGGAATGAGCAGTTCTTC
TRBV9	TRBJ2-1	-	-	14	CASSAAPGGNERFF	TGTGCCAGCAGCGCGGCGCCAGGGGGGAATGAGCGGTTCTTC
TRBV29-1	TRBJ2-1	-	-	13	CSAASLSYNEQFF	TGCAGCGCCGCCTCCCTCTCCTACAATGAGCAGTTCTTC
TRBV5-1	TRBJ2-1	-	TRBD2	13	CASSMGLAGEEFF	TGCGCCAGCAGCATGGGACTAGCGGGAGAGGAGTTCTTC
TRBV10-3	TRBJ2-6	few	TRBD1	16	CAISATDRGGANVLTF	TGTGCCATCAGTGCGACAGACAGGGGTGGTGCCAACGTCCTGACTTTC
TRBV6-5	TRBJ2-6	-	TRBD2	14	CASSYVAGVNILTF	TGTGCCAGCAGTTACGTCGCGGGGGTCAACATCCTGACTTTC
TRBV4-2	TRBJ2-2	-	-	15	CASSQDLAGQGELFF	TGTGCCAGCAGCCAAGATCTGGCAGGGCAAGGGGAGCTGTTTTTT
TRBV5-6	TRBJ1-2	-	-	13	CTSSLVGGGGYTF	TGTACCAGCAGCTTGGTTGGGGGAGGAGGCTACACCTTC
TRBV12-3/TRBV12-4	TRBJ2-7	many	-	14	CASSPLASTYEQYF	TGTGCCAGCAGCCCACTAGCATCGACCTACGAGCAGTACTTC
TRBV6-2/TRBV6-3	TRBJ2-1	-	TRBD2	14	CARIYQRERPWHFF	TGTGCCAGGATTTACCAGCGGGAGCGCCCCTGGCACTTTTTC
TRBV12-3/TRBV12-4	TRBJ2-3	few	-	14	CAIGPTGSGDTQCF	TGTGCCATCGGGCCTACAGGTTCGGGGGATACGCAGTGTTTT
TRBV6-2/TRBV6-3	TRBJ2-2	-	-	16	CASSPLKRTNTGELFF	TGTGCCAGCAGTCCCCTCAAACGGACAAACACCGGGGAGCTGTTTTTT
TRBV5-4	TRBJ2-7	-	-	13	CVSNLQGFYEQYF	TGTGTCAGCAACTTGCAGGGTTTCTACGAGCAGTACTTC
TRBV28	TRBJ2-7	-	-	16	CASSSLGTPRAPEQYF	TGTGCCAGCAGTTCCCTTGGGACTCCCAGGGCGCCCGAGCAGTACTTC
TRBV10-3	TRBJ1-1	-	-	15	CAISDPPGMKTEAFF	TGTGCCATCAGTGATCCTCCAGGGATGAAGACTGAAGCTTTCTTT
TRBV11-2	TRBJ2-1	-	-	14	CASSLDSMGSEHFF	TGTGCCAGCAGCTTAGATAGTATGGGGTCTGAGCATTTCTTC
TRBV25-1	TRBJ2-1	-	-	15	CASTEQVPRYNEQFF	TGTGCCAGCACCGAACAGGTTCCCCGGTACAATGAGCAGTTCTTC
TRBV6-5	TRBJ1-3	-	-	15	CPRSYSRGSGNTIYF	TGTCCCAGAAGTTACTCGAGAGGGTCGGGAAACACCATATATTTT
TRBV13	TRBJ1-4	many	-	17	CASSFRQAAATNEKLFF	TGTGCCAGCAGCTTCCGACAGGCCGCGGCCACTAATGAAAAACTGTTTTTT
TRBV4-3	TRBJ2-1	few	-	15	CANSRGTGSYDEQFF	TGCGCCAACAGCCGGGGCACCGGGAGTTATGATGAGCAGTTCTTC
TRBV11-2	TRBJ2-1	-	-	14	CASFSGVFYNEQFF	TGTGCCAGCTTTTCAGGGGTATTCTACAATGAGCAGTTCTTC
TRBV5-6	TRBJ2-1	-	-	16	CASSLAGENSYNEQFF	TGTGCCAGCAGCTTGGCGGGTGAAAACTCCTACAATGAGCAGTTCTTT
TRBV7-9	TRBJ2-3	once	-	16	CASSLDDSGDTDTQYF	TGTGCCAGCAGCTTGGATGACAGTGGAGACACAGATACGCAGTATTTT
TRBV4-1	TRBJ2-7	-	TRBD1	16	CASNSRDRASLYEQYF	TGCGCCAGCAACTCACGGGACAGGGCTAGTTTGTACGAGCAGTACTTC
TRBV6-2/TRBV6-3	TRBJ1-4	-	-	14	CTSSLQQGNEKLFF	TGTACCAGCAGTTTACAACAGGGAAATGAAAAACTGTTTTTT
TRBV11-2	TRBJ2-5	-	-	13	CDSSLVLEETQYF	TGTGACAGTAGCTTAGTACTGGAAGAGACCCAGTACTTC
TRBV10-1	TRBJ2-3	-	-	15	CASNETGLRTDTQYF	TGCGCCAGTAATGAAACCGGACTACGCACAGATACGCAGTATTTT
TRBV29-1	TRBJ2-1	-	TRBD2	15	CSVGLAEGFYNEQFF	TGCAGCGTTGGACTAGCGGAGGGGTTCTACAATGAGCAGTTCTTC
TRBV10-3	TRBJ2-5	many	-	11	CAISESGTQYF	TGTGCCATCAGTGAGTCGGGGACCCAGTACTTC
TRBV6-5	TRBJ2-1	many	TRBD2	20	CASRQGGIAGAQSSYNEQFF	TGTGCCAGCAGGCAGGGAGGGATAGCGGGAGCCCAGTCCTCCTACAATGAGCAGTTCTTC
TRBV11-2	TRBJ1-2	-	-	15	CASSYAGGSSPGYTF	TGTGCCAGCAGCTATGCAGGTGGCTCCTCCCCCGGCTACACCTTC
TRBV12-3/TRBV12-4	TRBJ2-7	many	-	16	CASSTYRSHSVYEQYF	TGTGCTAGCAGTACGTATAGGTCTCATTCGGTTTACGAGCAGTACTTC
TRBV6-2/TRBV6-3	TRBJ2-3	-	-	16	CTSSFLGPTITDTQYF	TGTACCAGCAGTTTCTTAGGGCCGACTATCACAGATACGCAGTATTTT
TRBV12-3/TRBV12-4	TRBJ2-4	-	-	15	CASRRRDLVKNIQYF	TGTGCCAGCAGACGAAGGGACCTAGTCAAAAACATTCAATACTTC
TRBV12-3/TRBV12-4	TRBJ2-1	once	TRBD2	15	CASSSPRGGGNEHFF	TGTGCCAGCAGCTCCCCGCGGGGGGGGGGAAATGAGCACTTCTTC
TRBV14	TRBJ2-2	-	-	14	CASSMTANTGELFF	TGTGCCAGCAGCATGACAGCGAACACCGGGGAGCTGTTTTTT
TRBV29-1	TRBJ2-3	-	TRBD2	13	CSAQRGDIDTQYF	TGCAGCGCCCAGCGGGGGGACATAGATACGCAGTATTTT
TRBV6-4	TRBJ2-6	-	-	15	CVSSESLSGANVLTF	TGTGTCAGCAGTGAGAGCTTATCAGGGGCCAACGTCCTGACTTTC